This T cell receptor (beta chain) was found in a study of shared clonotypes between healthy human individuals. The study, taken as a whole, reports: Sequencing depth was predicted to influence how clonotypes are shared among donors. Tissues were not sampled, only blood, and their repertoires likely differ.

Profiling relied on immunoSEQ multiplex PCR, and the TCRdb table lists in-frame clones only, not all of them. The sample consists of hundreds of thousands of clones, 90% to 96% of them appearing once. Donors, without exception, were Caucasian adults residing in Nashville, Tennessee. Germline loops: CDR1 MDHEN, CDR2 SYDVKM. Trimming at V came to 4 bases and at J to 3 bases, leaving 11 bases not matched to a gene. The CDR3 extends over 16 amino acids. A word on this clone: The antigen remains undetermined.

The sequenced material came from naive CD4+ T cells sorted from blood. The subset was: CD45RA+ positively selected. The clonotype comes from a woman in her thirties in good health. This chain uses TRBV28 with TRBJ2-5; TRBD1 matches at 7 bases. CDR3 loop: CASSSGQALKKETQYF. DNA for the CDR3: TGTGCCAGCAGTTCAGGACAGGCCCTGAAGAAAGAGACCCAGTACTTC.